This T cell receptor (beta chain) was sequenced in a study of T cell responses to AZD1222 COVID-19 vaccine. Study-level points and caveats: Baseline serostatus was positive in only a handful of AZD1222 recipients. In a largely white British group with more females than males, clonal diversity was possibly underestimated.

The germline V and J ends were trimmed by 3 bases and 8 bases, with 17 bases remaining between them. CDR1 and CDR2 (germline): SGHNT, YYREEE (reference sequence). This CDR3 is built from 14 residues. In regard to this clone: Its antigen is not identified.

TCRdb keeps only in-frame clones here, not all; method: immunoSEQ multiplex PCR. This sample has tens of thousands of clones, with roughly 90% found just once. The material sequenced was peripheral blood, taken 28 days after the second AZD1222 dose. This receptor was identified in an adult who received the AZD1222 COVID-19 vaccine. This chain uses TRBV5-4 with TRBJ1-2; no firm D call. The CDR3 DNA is TGTGCCAGCAGCTCGGTTGGGGATACGGGGGGCTACACCTTC. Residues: CASSSVGDTGGYTF.